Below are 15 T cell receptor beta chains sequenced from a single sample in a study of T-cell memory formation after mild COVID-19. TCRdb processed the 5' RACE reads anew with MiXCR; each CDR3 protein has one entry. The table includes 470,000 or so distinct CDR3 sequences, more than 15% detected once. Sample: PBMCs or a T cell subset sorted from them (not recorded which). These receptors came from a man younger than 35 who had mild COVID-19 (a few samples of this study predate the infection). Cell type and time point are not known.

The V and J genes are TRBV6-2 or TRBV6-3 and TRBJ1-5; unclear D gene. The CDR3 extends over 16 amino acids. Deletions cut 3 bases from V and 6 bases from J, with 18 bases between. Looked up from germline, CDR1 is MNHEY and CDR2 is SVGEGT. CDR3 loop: CASSYWVGRSIQPQHF. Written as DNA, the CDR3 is TGTGCCAGCAGTTATTGGGTCGGACGGTCCATTCAGCCCCAGCATTTT.

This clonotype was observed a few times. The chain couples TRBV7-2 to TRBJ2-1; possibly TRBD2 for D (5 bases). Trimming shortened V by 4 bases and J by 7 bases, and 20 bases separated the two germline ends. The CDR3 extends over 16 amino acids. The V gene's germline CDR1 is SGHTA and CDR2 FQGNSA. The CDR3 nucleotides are TGTGCCAGCAGCTCCCCCGGGGTAGTTATAAGAAATGAGCAGTTCTTC. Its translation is CASSSPGVVIRNEQFF.

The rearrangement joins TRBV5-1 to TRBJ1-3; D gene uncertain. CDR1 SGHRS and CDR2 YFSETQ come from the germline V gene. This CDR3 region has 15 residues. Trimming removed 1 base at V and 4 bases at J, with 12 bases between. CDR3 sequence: CASSLSFRTGNTIYF. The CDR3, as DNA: TGCGCCAGCAGCTTGTCGTTCCGCACGGGAAACACCATATATTTT.

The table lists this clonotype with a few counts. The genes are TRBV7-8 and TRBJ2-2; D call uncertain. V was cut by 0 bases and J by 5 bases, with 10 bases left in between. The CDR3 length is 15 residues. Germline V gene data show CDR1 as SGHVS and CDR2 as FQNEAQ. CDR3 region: CASSLAVGGTGELFF. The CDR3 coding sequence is TGTGCCAGCAGCTTAGCAGTGGGTGGTACCGGGGAGCTGTTTTTT.

The CDR3 DNA reads as TGTGCCAGCACCCTCGGGGGACCTACCTACGAGCAGTACTTC. Translating gives CASTLGGPTYEQYF. This chain joins TRBV2 and TRBJ2-7; maybe TRBD2 (6 bases). Looked up from germline, CDR1 is SNHLY and CDR2 is FYNNEI. V dropped 7 bases and J dropped 2 bases, with 15 bases sitting between them. CDR3 size: 14 residues.

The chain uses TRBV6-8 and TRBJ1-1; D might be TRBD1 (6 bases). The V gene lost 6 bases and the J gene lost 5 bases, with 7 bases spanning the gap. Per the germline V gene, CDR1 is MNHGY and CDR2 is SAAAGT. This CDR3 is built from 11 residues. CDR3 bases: TGTGCCAGCAGAGGACAGACTGAAGCTTTCTTT. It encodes CASRGQTEAFF.

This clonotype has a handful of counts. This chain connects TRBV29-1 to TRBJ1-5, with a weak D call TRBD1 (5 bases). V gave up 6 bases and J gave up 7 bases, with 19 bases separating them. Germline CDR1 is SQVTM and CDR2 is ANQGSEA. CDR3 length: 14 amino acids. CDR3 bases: TGCAGCGTGTCACAGTCGGGGACGGGGCAGCCCCAGCATTTT. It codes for CSVSQSGTGQPQHF. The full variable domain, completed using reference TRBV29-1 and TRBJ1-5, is SAVISQKPSRDICQRGTSLTIQCQVDSQVTMMFWYRQQPGQSLTLIATANQGSEATYESGFVIDKFPISRPNLTFSTLTVSNMSPEDSSIYLCSVSQSGTGQPQHFGDGTRLSIL.

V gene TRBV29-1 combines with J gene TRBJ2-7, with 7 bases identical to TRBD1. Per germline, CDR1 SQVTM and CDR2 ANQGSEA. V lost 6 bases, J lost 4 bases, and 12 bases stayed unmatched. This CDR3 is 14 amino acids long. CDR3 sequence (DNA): TGCAGCGTGGAGGCCGGGACAGAGGGTTACGAGCAGTACTTC. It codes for CSVEAGTEGYEQYF.

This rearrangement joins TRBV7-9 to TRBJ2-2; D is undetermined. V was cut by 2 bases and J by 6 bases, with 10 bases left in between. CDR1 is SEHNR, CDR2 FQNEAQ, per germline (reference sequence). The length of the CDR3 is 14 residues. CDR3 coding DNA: TGTGCCAGCAGCTTAACGAGCCTAGCCGGGGAGCTGTTTTTT. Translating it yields CASSLTSLAGELFF.

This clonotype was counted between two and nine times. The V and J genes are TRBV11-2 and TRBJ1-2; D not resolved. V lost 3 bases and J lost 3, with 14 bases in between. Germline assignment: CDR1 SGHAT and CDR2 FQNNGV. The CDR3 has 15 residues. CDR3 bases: TGTGCCAGCAGCTTCGGCGGCCCCGAGGACTATGGCTACACCTTC. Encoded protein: CASSFGGPEDYGYTF.

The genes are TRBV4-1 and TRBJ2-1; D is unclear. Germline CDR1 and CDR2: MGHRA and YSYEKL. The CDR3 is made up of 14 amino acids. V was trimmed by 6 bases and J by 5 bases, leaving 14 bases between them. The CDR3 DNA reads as TGCGCCAGCAGATCTAATGGGCCGCACAATGAGCAGTTCTTC. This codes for CASRSNGPHNEQFF.

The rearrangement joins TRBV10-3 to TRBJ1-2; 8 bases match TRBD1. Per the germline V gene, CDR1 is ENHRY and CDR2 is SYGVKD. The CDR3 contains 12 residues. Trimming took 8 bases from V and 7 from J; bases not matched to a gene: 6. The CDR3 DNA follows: TGTGCCATCCCTGACAGGGGAGGTGGCTACACCTTC. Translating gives CAIPDRGGGYTF.

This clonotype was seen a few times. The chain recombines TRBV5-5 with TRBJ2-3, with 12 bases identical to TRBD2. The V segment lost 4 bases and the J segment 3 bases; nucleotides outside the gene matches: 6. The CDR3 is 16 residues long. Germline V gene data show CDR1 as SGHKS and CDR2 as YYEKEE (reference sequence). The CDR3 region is CASSRILAGGTDTQYF. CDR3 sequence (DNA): TGTGCCAGCAGCCGAATTCTAGCGGGGGGGACAGATACGCAGTATTTT.

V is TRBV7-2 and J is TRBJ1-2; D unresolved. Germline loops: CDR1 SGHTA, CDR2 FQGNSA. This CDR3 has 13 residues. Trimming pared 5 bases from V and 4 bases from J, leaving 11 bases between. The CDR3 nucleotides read TGTGCCAGCAGCCCTCGGACCATCTATGGCTACACCTTC. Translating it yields CASSPRTIYGYTF. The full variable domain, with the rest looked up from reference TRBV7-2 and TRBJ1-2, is GAGVSQSPSNKVTEKGKDVELRCDPISGHTALYWYRQSLGQGLEFLIYFQGNSAPDKSGLPSDRFSAERTGGSVSTLTIQRTQQEDSAVYLCASSPRTIYGYTFGSGTRLTVV.

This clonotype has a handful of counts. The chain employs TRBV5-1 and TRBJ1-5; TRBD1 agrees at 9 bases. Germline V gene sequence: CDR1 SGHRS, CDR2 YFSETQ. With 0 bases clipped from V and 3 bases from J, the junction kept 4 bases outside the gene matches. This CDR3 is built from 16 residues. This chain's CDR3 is CASSLVDRGDNQPQHF. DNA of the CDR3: TGCGCCAGCAGCTTGGTAGACAGGGGGGACAATCAGCCCCAGCATTTT.